This T cell receptor (beta chain) came from a study of OX40 agonist ivuxolimab in advanced cancers. Turning to the study itself: Patients got intravenous ivuxolimab at 0.01 to 10 mg/kg every 2 weeks. Among those enrolled, mean age was 60 years (range about 20 to 79) and 70% to 85% were male.

Study-level points and caveats: Part of the nonresponder group also had normalized T-cell clonal expansion that was low. More expanded clones were seen, on average, in CD8+ T cells than in CD4+.

V was pared by 0 bases and J by 4 bases, with 4 bases between. The CDR3 contains 12 residues. Looked up from germline, CDR1 is WNHNN and CDR2 is SYGVQD (reference sequence). Concerning this clone: Its matching antigen is unknown.

Clones were read by immunoSEQ multiplex PCR, and TCRdb kept only the in-frame ones, dropping some. The data show tens of thousands of clones, with about nine tenths seen just once and about 28% held by the top ten. Sample: CD4+ or CD8+ T cells sorted from blood, taken in a trial of the OX40 agonist ivuxolimab. The chain uses TRBV10-1 and TRBJ2-7; no reliable D call. This clonotype originated in an adult with an advanced solid tumor such as melanoma, head and neck, liver or kidney cancer. The CDR3 region is CASSESVYEQYF. The CDR3 region has the DNA TGCGCCAGCAGTGAGTCGGTGTACGAGCAGTACTTC.